Listed here are 15 T cell receptor beta chains from one sample, sequenced in a study of T cell responses to AZD1222 COVID-19 vaccine. Method: immunoSEQ multiplex PCR; TCRdb's copy keeps in-frame clones and lacks some. The repertoire consists of approximately 100,000 clones, with 88% occurring once and the leading ten covering approximately 20%. The sample was peripheral blood, taken on day 0 of AZD1222 vaccination. The source is an adult in good health.

The chain employs TRBV3-1 (or the pseudogene TRBV3-2) and TRBJ1-1; D call uncertain. Looked up from germline, CDR1 is LGHDT and CDR2 is YNNKEL (reference sequence). The length of the CDR3 is 12 residues. The V gene lost 3 bases and the J gene lost 11 bases, with 13 bases spanning the gap. CDR3 sequence: CASSQPMTLAFF. CDR3 sequence (DNA): TGTGCCAGCAGCCAGCCTATGACATTGGCTTTCTTT.

The V gene is TRBV5-6, the J gene TRBJ1-5, with a weak D call TRBD1 (6 bases). Trimming stripped 3 bases from V and 5 bases from J, with 9 bases between. The CDR3 length is 13 residues. Germline V gene data show CDR1 as SGHDT and CDR2 as YYEEEE. In nucleotides, the CDR3 is TGTGCCAGCAGCTGGGGGCCCGATCAGCCCCAGCATTTT. Protein product: CASSWGPDQPQHF.

This rearrangement joins TRBV6-5 to TRBJ1-5; 7 nucleotides agree with TRBD1. The CDR3 spans 16 residues. Germline CDR1 is MNHEY and CDR2 is SVGAGI. With V trimmed by 4 bases and J by 4 bases, 10 bases remained unmatched. CDR3 protein: CASSSYPGQKNQPQHF. Written as DNA, the CDR3 is TGTGCCAGCAGTTCTTACCCGGGACAGAAGAATCAGCCCCAGCATTTT.

As regards this clone: A junction end diverges from the germline sequence, so it may reflect a read error. The chain combines TRBV7-7 with TRBJ2-5, with D possibly TRBD2 on 6 matching bases. This CDR3 spans 14 amino acids. Per the germline V gene, CDR1 is SSHAT and CDR2 is FNYEAQ (reference sequence). DNA for the CDR3: TGTGCTAGCAGCCAAGCCGGGACTTTAGAGACCCAGTACTTC. As protein: CASSQAGTLETQYF.

J is TRBJ2-1 and V is TRBV6-5, with D tentatively TRBD1 or TRBD2 (5 bases each). V shed 5 bases and J shed 15 bases, with 26 bases lying between them. Germline CDR1 and CDR2: MNHEY and SVGAGI. The CDR3 consists of 15 residues. This CDR3 is CASSPAGALGMRRFF. The CDR3 DNA reads as TGTGCCAGCAGTCCCGCCGGGGCCTTGGGGATGCGTCGGTTCTTC.

This clone was detected once. The chain joins TRBV5-1 to TRBJ2-3; 7 bases fit TRBD2. The V and J ends lost 4 bases and 1 base, in that order; junction bases with no gene match: 3. This CDR3 has 14 amino acids. CDR1 SGHRS and CDR2 YFSETQ come from the germline V gene. CDR3 loop: CASSTGRGTDTQYF. Here the CDR3 DNA reads TGCGCCAGCAGCACGGGGAGGGGCACAGATACGCAGTATTTT.

The gene calls are TRBV5-4 and TRBJ2-3; D perhaps matches TRBD1 (6 bases). CDR3 size: 14 residues. V was pared by 0 bases and J by 6 bases, with 11 bases between. Germline lookup yields CDR1 SGHNT and CDR2 YYREEE (reference sequence). CDR3 nucleotides: TGTGCCAGCAGCTTGGGTCGTAGGGGGGATACGCAGTATTTT. It specifies CASSLGRRGDTQYF.

The CDR3 bases are TGTGCCAGTAGTTCCTCGGAGGGATCGTACGAGCAGTACTTC. As protein: CASSSSEGSYEQYF. The chain links TRBV19 to TRBJ2-7, with D tentatively TRBD2 (6 bases). Germline CDR1 LNHDA, CDR2 SQIVND (reference sequence). This CDR3 comprises 14 residues. The V gene lost 5 bases and the J gene lost 4 bases, with 15 bases spanning the gap.

This chain connects TRBV4-1 to TRBJ2-2; 8 bases are a match to TRBD1. The CDR3 is made up of 16 amino acids. Germline assignment: CDR1 MGHRA and CDR2 YSYEKL. After removal of 1 base from V and 0 bases from J, the junction contained 1 base not matched to a gene. As DNA, the CDR3 is TGCGCCAGCAGCCAAGGGGACAGGCCGAACACCGGGGAGCTGTTTTTT. Translated: CASSQGDRPNTGELFF.

The chain joins TRBV11-2 to TRBJ2-1; 9 nucleotides agree with TRBD1. The CDR3 covers 15 residues. Germline V gene data show CDR1 as SGHAT and CDR2 as FQNNGV. V trimming: 4 bases; J trimming: 2 bases; junction bases outside the gene matches: 3. For the CDR3, the DNA is TGTGCCAGCAGCTCCCGACAGGGGGCCTACAATGAGCAGTTCTTC. The encoded protein is CASSSRQGAYNEQFF.

The chain combines TRBV28 with TRBJ2-2; TRBD2 agrees at 14 bases. This CDR3 has 18 residues. V shed 7 bases, J shed 0 bases, and the junction held 7 bases outside the gene matches. Germline CDR1 and CDR2: MDHEN and SYDVKM. The CDR3 DNA sequence: TGTGCCAGCATCAGACTAGCGGGAGGGGGTACGAACACCGGGGAGCTGTTTTTT. Its translation: CASIRLAGGGTNTGELFF.

The chain is built from TRBV5-1 and TRBJ2-5; unclear D gene. The CDR3 has 14 residues. V was shortened by 2 bases and J by 2 bases, with 10 bases between the two germline ends. Germline CDR1 is SGHRS and CDR2 is YFSETQ. CDR3 amino acids: CASSFGAYQETQYF. As DNA, the CDR3 is TGCGCCAGCAGCTTCGGCGCTTATCAAGAGACCCAGTACTTC.

V and J are TRBV7-3 and TRBJ1-1; D remains unclear. The CDR3 spans 15 residues. Germline CDR1 and CDR2: SGHTA and FQGTGA. Between the trimmed V and J ends, which lost 0 bases and 0 bases, there was a span of 8 bases. The CDR3 DNA sequence: TGTGCCAGCAGCTTAACCGGGAGTCTGAACACTGAAGCTTTCTTT. Residues: CASSLTGSLNTEAFF.

This clone showed up many times. The rearrangement joins TRBV11-3 to TRBJ1-2, with a possible D match to TRBD1 (5 bases). This CDR3 has 13 residues. The V end was cut by 3 bases, the J end by 8 bases, with 13 bases between. The germline V gene encodes CDR1 SGHNT and CDR2 YENEEA. As DNA, the CDR3 is TGTGCCAGCAGCTTTTACGGGCGACAGGGCTACACCTTC. Protein: CASSFYGRQGYTF.

The J gene is TRBJ1-5, the V gene TRBV2; 9 nucleotides line up with TRBD1. CDR3 length: 13 amino acids. V trimming: 7 bases; J trimming: 7 bases; junction bases outside the gene matches: 5. CDR1 is SNHLY and CDR2 is FYNNEI in the germline V gene. The CDR3 protein is CASNRQGEQPQHF. For the CDR3, the DNA is TGTGCCAGCAACCGACAGGGGGAACAGCCCCAGCATTTT.